The next 5 T cell receptor beta chains were all read from a single sample in a study of CD8+ T cells in alopecia areata. Documented treatment: oral pan-JAK inhibitor, 5-10 mg twice daily. TCR sequencing used cDNA made by reverse transcription of extracted RNA. Only in-frame clones appear in the TCRdb table, and some are missing; sequencing was by immunoSEQ multiplex PCR. This table has 150,000 or so clones, less than 75% appearing once. Sample: CD4+ T cells sorted from blood, taken around week 55, from a patient treated with tofacitinib. The origin of the receptors is a human donor with alopecia areata.

This chain uses TRBV2 with TRBJ2-7; tentative D call: TRBD2 (6 bases). The V and J ends lost 2 bases and 12 bases respectively, with 11 bases between them. The germline gives CDR1 SNHLY, CDR2 FYNNEI. This CDR3 is 11 amino acids long. CDR3 loop: CASSERRGGYF. The CDR3 DNA reads TGTGCCAGCAGTGAAAGAAGGGGAGGGTACTTC.

V usage is TRBV7-9 and J usage is TRBJ2-6; 7 positions agree with TRBD1. With V trimmed by 4 bases and J by 0 bases, 3 bases remained unmatched. Germline V gene lookup returns CDR1 SEHNR and CDR2 FQNEAQ (reference sequence). The CDR3 spans 16 residues. The CDR3 sequence: CASSSNRGSGANVLTF. The CDR3 DNA sequence: TGTGCCAGCAGCTCAAACAGGGGCTCTGGGGCCAACGTCCTGACTTTC.

The V call is TRBV5-1, the J call TRBJ2-3; possible D gene TRBD2, 6 bases. This CDR3 has 15 amino acids. The ends were cut back, 4 bases at V and 4 bases at J, with 16 bases in the middle. Germline CDR1 and CDR2: SGHRS and YFSETQ. This CDR3 reads CASSPGLAKADTQYF. CDR3 DNA sequence: TGCGCCAGCAGCCCGGGCCTAGCGAAAGCAGATACGCAGTATTTT.

This clone was detected once. This chain links TRBV7-9 with TRBJ2-3; 13 nucleotides match TRBD2. With 8 bases clipped from V and 0 bases from J, the junction kept 8 bases outside the gene matches. The V gene's germline CDR1 is SEHNR and CDR2 FQNEAQ (reference sequence). CDR3 size: 17 residues. The CDR3 DNA reads as TGTGCCAGCCGAGGACTAGCGGGGGCGGAAAGCACAGATACGCAGTATTTT. It encodes CASRGLAGAESTDTQYF.

This sequence joins TRBV6-1 and TRBJ1-5; possibly TRBD1 for D (5 bases). The V end lost 2 bases, the J end lost 5 bases, and 19 bases lay between the germline ends. The CDR3 totals 17 residues. In germline, CDR1 is MNHNS, CDR2 SASEGT. Here the CDR3 DNA reads TGTGCCAGCAGTGAAACTATTCTAGGGGCTCGGGATCAGCCCCAGCATTTT. This encodes CASSETILGARDQPQHF.